Below are 6 T cell receptor beta chains sequenced from a single sample in a study of blood T cell repertoires in COVID-19. The protocol was immunoSEQ multiplex PCR, while the TCRdb copy is restricted to in-frame clones and leaves out a portion. The sample yields 130,000 to 150,000 clones, 85% to 90% seen once. The sequenced sample consisted of PBMCs or T cells enriched from blood (not recorded which). The receptors here all came from a man in his fifties or sixties who had recovered from COVID-19.

The rearrangement links TRBV6-5 to TRBJ2-7; D is perhaps TRBD1 (6 bases). V was pared by 6 bases and J by 0 bases, with 12 bases between. Germline assignment: CDR1 MNHEY and CDR2 SVGAGI. CDR3 length: 14 amino acids. The CDR3 DNA is TGTGCCAGCAGCCGGACAGACCGCTCCTACGAGCAGTACTTC. Protein: CASSRTDRSYEQYF.

The rearrangement links TRBV11-2 to TRBJ2-2, with a weak D call TRBD1 (5 bases). V gave up 4 bases and J gave up 6 bases, with 9 bases separating them. This CDR3 comprises 13 residues. Germline-derived CDR1 and CDR2 are SGHAT and FQNNGV. CDR3 amino acids: CASSSRQSGELFF. CDR3 DNA sequence: TGTGCCAGCAGCTCTAGACAGTCCGGGGAGCTGTTTTTT.

The chain has TRBV6-5 and TRBJ1-6; D remains unclear. Trimming took off 5 bases at V and 7 bases at J, with 15 bases between the two ends. Germline lookup yields CDR1 MNHEY and CDR2 SVGAGI. The CDR3 covers 15 residues. This CDR3 reads CASSPLPPGNSPLHF. In DNA form, the CDR3 reads TGTGCCAGCAGTCCCCTGCCGCCGGGAAATTCACCCCTCCACTTT.

This clone occurred a few times. V is TRBV29-1 and J is TRBJ2-1, with 9 nucleotides matching TRBD2. Trimming took 3 bases from V and 1 from J; bases not matched to a gene: 7. Germline V CDR1 and CDR2: SQVTM, ANQGSEA. This CDR3 spans 16 amino acids. The CDR3 sequence is CSVDLAGSSSYNEQFF. CDR3 in DNA: TGCAGCGTTGACCTAGCGGGATCATCTTCCTACAATGAGCAGTTCTTC.

The chain recombines TRBV18 with TRBJ1-4; no clear D. CDR1 is KGHSH, CDR2 LQKENI, per germline. There are 11 residues in the CDR3. V was clipped by 5 bases and J by 8 bases, with 6 bases between them. The CDR3 sequence is CASSNKEKLFF. Here the CDR3 DNA reads TGTGCCAGCTCAAACAAGGAAAAACTGTTTTTT.

V usage is TRBV5-4 and J usage is TRBJ2-5, with D possibly being TRBD1 (7 bases). This CDR3 spans 14 amino acids. V shed 1 base and J shed 5 bases, with 12 bases lying between them. The germline CDR1 and CDR2 sequences are SGHNT and YYREEE (reference sequence). This CDR3 is CASSLIQGGETQYF. The CDR3 DNA reads as TGTGCCAGCAGCTTGATCCAGGGGGGTGAGACCCAGTACTTC. Full variable domain (remainder filled in from reference TRBV5-4 and TRBJ2-5): ETGVTQSPTHLIKTRGQQVTLRCSSQSGHNTVSWYQQALGQGPQFIFQYYREEENGRGNFPPRFSGLQFPNYSSELNVNALELDDSALYLCASSLIQGGETQYFGPGTRLLVL.